Below, 22 T cell receptor beta chains from the same sample are listed, as sequenced in a study of beta chain features in type 1 diabetes. As every portion of the isolated RNA was reverse transcribed, the sequencing read expressed TCRB transcripts. The repertoire was sequenced with immunoSEQ multiplex PCR; TCRdb's copy has only in-frame clones and lacks some. The data hold 640,000 or so clones, with roughly 13% observed a single time. These TCRs' antigens remain unknown. Whole-study results and caveats: Moderately but significantly shorter TCRB CDR3s were found in Type 1 diabetes patients in all four CD4+ subsets.

What was sequenced was naive CD4+ T cells from blood. The receptors originated from a man younger than 35 with type 1 diabetes.

This chain connects TRBV9 to TRBJ1-2; 10 bases fit TRBD1. J lost 4 bases, V lost 3 bases, and 6 bases had no gene match. The length of the CDR3 is 15 residues. Germline V CDR1 and CDR2: SGDLS, YYNGEE. CDR3 sequence: CASSAGTGAIYGYTF. The CDR3 coding sequence is TGTGCCAGCAGCGCCGGGACAGGGGCCATCTATGGCTACACCTTC.

The chain links TRBV7-2 to TRBJ1-1, with D unclear. The ends were cut back, 9 bases at V and 12 bases at J, with 20 bases in the middle. CDR3 length: 12 residues. Germline CDR1 is SGHTA and CDR2 is FQGNSA. CDR3 protein: CARGTPGQLSFF. The CDR3 coding sequence is TGTGCCAGGGGAACACCGGGCCAGCTTTCTTTCTTT.

This clone was detected a few times. The rearrangement links TRBV4-2 to TRBJ2-7; no reliable D call. The CDR3 is made up of 15 amino acids. V lost 1 base, J lost 0 bases, and 10 bases lay in between. In germline, CDR1 is LGHNA, CDR2 YNFKEQ. The CDR3 DNA reads as TGTGCCAGCAGCCAAGGAGGATGGAGCTCCTACGAGCAGTACTTC. Residues: CASSQGGWSSYEQYF.

V is TRBV20-1 and J is TRBJ2-1, with D maybe TRBD2 (6 bases). The CDR3 runs to 11 residues. Germline V gene lookup returns CDR1 DFQATT and CDR2 SNEGSKA (reference sequence). The V end was cut by 1 base, the J end by 13 bases, with 11 bases between. The CDR3 sequence: CSARVRDSQFF. In DNA, the CDR3 is TGCAGTGCTAGAGTGCGGGACTCTCAGTTCTTC.

The V call is TRBV28, the J call TRBJ2-7; D unresolved. The germline V gene encodes CDR1 MDHEN and CDR2 SYDVKM. Trimming stripped 4 bases from V and 3 bases from J, with 16 bases between. This CDR3 spans 15 amino acids. The CDR3 coding sequence is TGTGCCAGCAGTTCTTCCGCCGGACCATACTACGAGCAGTACTTC. Its translation is CASSSSAGPYYEQYF.

This clone was picked up a small number of times. The V call is TRBV30, the J call TRBJ2-7; no clear D gene. Deletions cut 1 base from V and 3 bases from J, with 7 bases between. This CDR3 is 12 amino acids long. The germline V gene has CDR1 GTSNPN and CDR2 SVGIG (reference sequence). For the CDR3, the DNA is TGTGCCTGGAGTGCTCACAACTACGAGCAGTACTTC. It codes for CAWSAHNYEQYF. The full variable domain, completed using reference TRBV30 and TRBJ2-7, is SQTIHQWPATLVQPVGSPLSLECTVEGTSNPNLYWYRQAAGRGLQLLFYSVGIGQISSEVPQNLSASRPQDRQFILSSKKLLLSDSGFYLCAWSAHNYEQYFGPGTRLTVT.

The chain couples TRBV9 to TRBJ1-1; no clear D. The CDR3 runs to 14 residues. Germline CDR1 SGDLS, CDR2 YYNGEE. V lost 0 bases, J lost 8 bases, and 14 bases lay in between. CDR3 nucleotide sequence: TGTGCCAGCAGCGTAGGGGAGAGGAGTTCAGAAGCTTTCTTT. This encodes CASSVGERSSEAFF.

This rearrangement joins TRBV19 to TRBJ2-7; D not resolved. Between the trimmed V and J ends, which lost 10 bases and 0 bases, there was a span of 16 bases. The germline V gene encodes CDR1 LNHDA and CDR2 SQIVND (reference sequence). The CDR3 has 14 residues. This chain's CDR3 is CATSSPALSYEQYF. CDR3 in DNA: TGTGCCACTTCTTCCCCTGCTCTCTCCTACGAGCAGTACTTC.

The rearrangement uses TRBV2 and TRBJ1-2; tentative D call: TRBD1 (5 bases). Germline CDR1 SNHLY, CDR2 FYNNEI. Trimming pared 10 bases from V and 7 bases from J, leaving 25 bases between. The CDR3 loop spans 15 amino acids. CDR3 loop: CATPGQSQWGGGYTF. The DNA for the CDR3 is TGTGCCACCCCCGGACAAAGCCAGTGGGGTGGTGGCTACACCTTC.

This chain connects TRBV29-1 to TRBJ1-2; 11 bases are shared with TRBD1. Germline CDR1 is SQVTM and CDR2 is ANQGSEA. Trimming at V came to 5 bases and at J to 6 bases, leaving 8 bases not matched to a gene. The CDR3 totals 14 residues. The CDR3 sequence is CSVPWTGGFHGYTF. CDR3 nucleotides: TGCAGCGTTCCTTGGACAGGGGGCTTCCATGGCTACACCTTC.

A few counts support this clone. The rearrangement uses TRBV5-4 and TRBJ2-6; D not certain. The CDR3 is 18 amino acids. Germline CDR1 SGHNT, CDR2 YYREEE (reference sequence). Trimming stripped 3 bases from V and 4 bases from J, with 20 bases between. In nucleotides, the CDR3 is TGTGCCAGCAGCTCAGGTGGGCTCTTGGGGATAGGGGCCAACGTCCTGACTTTC. Protein product: CASSSGGLLGIGANVLTF.

Only a few counts were recorded for this clone. V usage is TRBV6-5 and J usage is TRBJ1-5, with TRBD1 matching over 8 bases. V was pared by 6 bases and J by 4 bases, with 2 bases of the junction left unmatched. The CDR3 loop spans 13 amino acids. Germline CDR1 reads MNHEY; CDR2 reads SVGAGI. The CDR3 coding sequence is TGTGCCAGCAGGGGACAGGAGAATCAGCCCCAGCATTTT. It is translated as CASRGQENQPQHF.

This clone was picked up a small number of times. The gene calls are TRBV5-4 and TRBJ1-6, with D possibly TRBD1 on 5 matching bases. The CDR3 runs 18 residues. V dropped 0 bases and J dropped 6 bases, with 19 bases sitting between them. CDR1 and CDR2 from the germline V gene are SGHNT and YYREEE (reference sequence). CDR3: CASSLGAFWDPSNSPLHF. In DNA form, the CDR3 reads TGTGCCAGCAGCTTGGGGGCCTTCTGGGACCCATCTAATTCACCCCTCCACTTT.

V and J are TRBV4-2 and TRBJ1-3, with a possible D match to TRBD1 (6 bases). CDR1 is LGHNA and CDR2 is YNFKEQ in the germline V gene. V was pared by 4 bases and J by 5 bases, with 9 bases between. The CDR3 spans 13 residues. The CDR3, as DNA: TGTGCCAGCAGCCCCGGGGGCAGAAACACCATATATTTT. It translates to CASSPGGRNTIYF.

In its sample, this clone was seen a few times. V is TRBV2 and J is TRBJ2-2; perhaps TRBD2 as D (6 bases). Trimming pared 4 bases from V and 4 bases from J, leaving 16 bases between. The CDR3 is 16 residues long. The germline V gene encodes CDR1 SNHLY and CDR2 FYNNEI. In nucleotides, the CDR3 is TGTGCCAGCAGTGGGACGGAGGGTACTACCACCGGGGAGCTGTTTTTT. Translating it yields CASSGTEGTTTGELFF.

The chain links TRBV14 to TRBJ2-7; D possibly corresponds to TRBD1 (5 bases). Germline lookup yields CDR1 SGHDN and CDR2 FVKESK. V lost 4 bases and J 2 bases, leaving 15 bases between the germline ends. The CDR3 totals 15 residues. Written as DNA, the CDR3 is TGTGCCAGCAGCCGCGACCGGACACCGACCTACGAGCAGTACTTC. Translated, it gives CASSRDRTPTYEQYF.

The table lists this clone with a few counts. The CDR3 is CASAGLAGETQYF. The CDR3 DNA follows: TGTGCCAGCGCGGGACTCGCGGGAGAGACCCAGTACTTC. The chain is built from TRBV19 and TRBJ2-5, with a weak D call TRBD2 (6 bases). The CDR3 loop spans 13 amino acids. The V end lost 9 bases, the J end lost 4 bases, and 15 bases lay between the germline ends. The V gene's germline CDR1 is LNHDA and CDR2 SQIVND (reference sequence).

A few counts support this clone. Other nucleotide sequences from this sample produce the same CDR3. The chain carries TRBV18 and TRBJ2-5; unclear D gene. The V gene lost 3 bases and the J gene lost 4 bases, with 6 bases spanning the gap. CDR1 is KGHSH and CDR2 is LQKENI in the germline V gene. The CDR3 totals 12 residues. DNA of the CDR3: TGTGCCAGCTCACCCTCAGGAGAGACCCAGTACTTC. Its protein is CASSPSGETQYF.

V gene TRBV9 combines with J gene TRBJ2-5; D unresolved. Per germline, CDR1 SGDLS and CDR2 YYNGEE. The CDR3 runs to 12 residues. Trimming pared 7 bases from V and 4 bases from J, leaving 11 bases between. CDR3 nucleotides: TGTGCCAGCTGGATTCGGGCAGAGACCCAGTACTTC. It yields the protein CASWIRAETQYF.

The chain recombines TRBV9 with TRBJ1-2; D ambiguous. Trimming left V 4 bases short and J 4 bases short, with 17 bases between. The CDR3 length is 15 residues. Germline-derived CDR1 and CDR2 are SGDLS and YYNGEE. The CDR3 DNA reads TGTGCCAGCAGCCCATCTGGGGTTTTAGGCTATGGCTACACCTTC. This gives the protein CASSPSGVLGYGYTF.

The rearrangement joins TRBV5-1 to TRBJ2-3, with D tentatively TRBD1 or TRBD2 (5 bases each). Germline V CDR1 and CDR2: SGHRS, YFSETQ. The V and J ends lost 5 bases and 3 bases respectively, with 13 bases between them. This CDR3 spans 14 amino acids. The CDR3 reads CASRSGTGTDTQYF. CDR3 DNA sequence: TGCGCCAGCAGATCAGGGACGGGGACAGATACGCAGTATTTT.

This clone was counted a few times. The chain carries TRBV4-2 and TRBJ2-1, with TRBD2 matching 14 bases. CDR3 length: 17 residues. CDR1 is LGHNA and CDR2 is YNFKEQ in the germline V gene. Trimming at V came to 6 bases and at J to 5 bases, leaving 9 bases not matched to a gene. CDR3 amino acids: CASSQSGLAGDHNEQFF. The CDR3 DNA sequence: TGTGCCAGCAGTCAATCGGGACTAGCGGGGGACCACAATGAGCAGTTCTTC.